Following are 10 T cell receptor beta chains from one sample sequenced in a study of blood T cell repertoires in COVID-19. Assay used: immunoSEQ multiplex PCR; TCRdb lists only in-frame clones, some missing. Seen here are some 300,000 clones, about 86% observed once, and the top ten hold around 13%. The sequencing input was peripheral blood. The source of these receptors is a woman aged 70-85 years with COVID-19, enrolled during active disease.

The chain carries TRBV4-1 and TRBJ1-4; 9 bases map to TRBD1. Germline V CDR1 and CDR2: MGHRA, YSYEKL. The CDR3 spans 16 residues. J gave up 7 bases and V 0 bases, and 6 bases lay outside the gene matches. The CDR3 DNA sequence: TGCGCCAGCAGCCAAGATACTTGGACAGGGGCTGAAAAACTGTTTTTT. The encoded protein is CASSQDTWTGAEKLFF.

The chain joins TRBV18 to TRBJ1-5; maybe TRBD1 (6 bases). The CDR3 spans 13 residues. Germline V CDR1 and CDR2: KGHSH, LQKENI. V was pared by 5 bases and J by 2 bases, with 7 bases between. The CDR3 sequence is CASSSGGNQPQHF. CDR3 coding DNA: TGTGCCAGCTCATCAGGGGGCAATCAGCCCCAGCATTTT.

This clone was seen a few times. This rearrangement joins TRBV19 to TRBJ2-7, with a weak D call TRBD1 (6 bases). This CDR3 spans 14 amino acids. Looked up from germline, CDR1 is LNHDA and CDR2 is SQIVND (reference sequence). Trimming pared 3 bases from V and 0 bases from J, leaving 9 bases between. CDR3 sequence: CASSIQGGSYEQYF. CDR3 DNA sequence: TGTGCCAGTAGTATTCAAGGGGGCTCCTACGAGCAGTACTTC.

CDR3 coding DNA: TGTGCCAGCAGCAGAACAGGGACCTACGAGCAGTACTTC. Protein sequence: CASSRTGTYEQYF. This chain uses TRBV5-5 with TRBJ2-7, with a possible D match to TRBD1 (6 bases). The CDR3 consists of 13 residues. With 4 bases removed from V and 2 bases from J, the gap between germline ends came to 10 bases. Per the germline V gene, CDR1 is SGHKS and CDR2 is YYEKEE (reference sequence).

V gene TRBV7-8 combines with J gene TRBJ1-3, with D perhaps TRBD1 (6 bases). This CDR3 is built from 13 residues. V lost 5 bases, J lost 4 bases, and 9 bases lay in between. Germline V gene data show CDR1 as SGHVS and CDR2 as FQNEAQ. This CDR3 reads CASSPGQGNTIYF. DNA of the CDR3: TGTGCCAGCAGCCCCGGACAGGGAAACACCATATATTTT. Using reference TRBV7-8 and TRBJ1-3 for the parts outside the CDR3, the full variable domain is GAGVSQSPRYKVAKRGQDVALRCDPISGHVSLFWYQQALGQGPEFLTYFQNEAQLDKSGLPSDRFFAERPEGSVSTLKIQRTQQEDSAVYLCASSPGQGNTIYFGEGSWLTVV.

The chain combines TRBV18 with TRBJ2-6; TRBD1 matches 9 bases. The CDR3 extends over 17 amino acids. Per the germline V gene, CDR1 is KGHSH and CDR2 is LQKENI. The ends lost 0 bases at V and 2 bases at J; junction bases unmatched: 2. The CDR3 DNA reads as TGTGCCAGCTCACCACCGGGACAGGGCACTGGGGCCAACGTCCTGACTTTC. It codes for CASSPPGQGTGANVLTF.

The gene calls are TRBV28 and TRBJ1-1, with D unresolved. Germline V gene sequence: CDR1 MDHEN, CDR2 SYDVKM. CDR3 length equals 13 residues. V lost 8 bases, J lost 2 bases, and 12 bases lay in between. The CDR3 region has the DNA TGTGCCAGCCACCGCGGGATCAACACTGAAGCTTTCTTT. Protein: CASHRGINTEAFF.

The CDR3 nucleotides read TGCGCCAGCAGCCAAGACCCCGGGGGGGCCCTAGTCGAGCAGTACTTC. Translating it yields CASSQDPGGALVEQYF. This chain connects TRBV4-1 to TRBJ2-7; 8 bases align to TRBD2. J gave up 6 bases and V 0 bases, and 10 bases lay outside the gene matches. Germline V gene data show CDR1 as MGHRA and CDR2 as YSYEKL. The length of the CDR3 is 16 residues.

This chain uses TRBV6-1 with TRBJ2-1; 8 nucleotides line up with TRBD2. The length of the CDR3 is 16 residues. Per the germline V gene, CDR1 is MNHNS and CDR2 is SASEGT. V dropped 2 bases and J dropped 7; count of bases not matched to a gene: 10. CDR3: CASSERQTGGRNEQFF. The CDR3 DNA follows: TGTGCCAGCAGTGAAAGACAGACGGGGGGGCGGAATGAGCAGTTCTTC.

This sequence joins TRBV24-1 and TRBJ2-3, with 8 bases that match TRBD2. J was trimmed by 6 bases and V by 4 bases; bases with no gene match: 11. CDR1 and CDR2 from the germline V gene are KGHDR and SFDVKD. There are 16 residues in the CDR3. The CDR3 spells CATSEGRRGGTDTQYF. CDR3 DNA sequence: TGTGCCACCAGTGAAGGACGCCGGGGGGGGACCGATACGCAGTATTTT.